The 6 T cell receptor beta chains below come from one sample, sequenced in a study of spatial heterogeneity in lung cancer. Study-level points and caveats: Counts that tracked tumor mutation counts were those of expanded intratumoral alpha and beta TCRs.

TCRdb analysed the 5' RACE reads with MiXCR anew, one entry per CDR3 protein. Of about 29,000 distinct CDR3 sequences listed, under 8.5% are singletons. No antigens are known for them. Noted time point: sample taken at primary tumor resection. The sample was lung tumor tissue, taken at surgery. The receptors here all came from a male donor with early-stage non-small cell lung cancer.

The V and J genes are TRBV6-6 and TRBJ2-3, with 8 nucleotides matching TRBD1. The germline gives CDR1 MNHNY, CDR2 SVGAGI (reference sequence). The CDR3 runs 15 residues. V lost 2 bases, J lost 4 bases, and 5 bases stayed unmatched. The CDR3: CASSYGTGNPDTQYF. The DNA of the CDR3 is TGTGCCAGCAGTTACGGGACAGGAAACCCAGATACGCAGTATTTT.

There are many counts of this clonotype. This rearrangement joins TRBV28 to TRBJ2-7; D call uncertain. The CDR3 has 11 residues. Trimming cost V 8 bases and J 9 bases, with 14 bases left between them. Germline assignment: CDR1 MDHEN and CDR2 SYDVKM. This chain's CDR3 is CASGRPTVQYF. CDR3 nucleotide sequence: TGTGCCAGCGGACGTCCGACGGTGCAGTACTTC.

This clonotype was counted many times. The rearrangement uses TRBV28 and TRBJ2-7; perhaps D is TRBD1 or TRBD2 (5 bases each). Germline loops: CDR1 MDHEN, CDR2 SYDVKM. The CDR3 runs to 17 residues. Trimming stripped 5 bases from V and 1 base from J, with 21 bases between. The DNA for the CDR3 is TGTGCCAGCAGTCAACCCTTCGGGACGGGGATATCCTACGAGCAGTACTTC. This encodes CASSQPFGTGISYEQYF.

This clonotype was seen ten or more times. The chain links TRBV20-1 to TRBJ2-1; weak D call: TRBD2 (6 bases). Germline V CDR1 and CDR2: DFQATT, SNEGSKA (reference sequence). The CDR3 is made up of 11 amino acids. DNA for the CDR3: TGCAGCTCGCTGGGAGGAAATGAGCAGTTCTTC. It specifies CSSLGGNEQFF.

This clonotype was seen many times. The V gene is TRBV7-6, the J gene TRBJ2-3; TRBD2 matches 8 bases. Germline lookup yields CDR1 SGHVS and CDR2 FNYEAQ. The CDR3 totals 14 residues. The J segment lost 2 bases and the V segment lost 7 bases, leaving 5 bases of the junction unmatched. The CDR3 DNA follows: TGTGCCAGCACCTGCGGGGGGCCCACAGATACGCAGTATTTT. Its protein is CASTCGGPTDTQYF.

This clonotype was seen many times. The chain couples TRBV7-9 to TRBJ2-1; 12 nucleotides match TRBD2. Germline CDR1 is SEHNR and CDR2 is FQNEAQ (reference sequence). Losses at the gene ends were 2 bases for V and 2 bases for J; bases not matched to a gene: 1. The CDR3 consists of 16 residues. DNA of the CDR3: TGTGCCAGCAGCTTATCTAGCGGGGGGGCCTACAATGAGCAGTTCTTC. This translates into CASSLSSGGAYNEQFF.